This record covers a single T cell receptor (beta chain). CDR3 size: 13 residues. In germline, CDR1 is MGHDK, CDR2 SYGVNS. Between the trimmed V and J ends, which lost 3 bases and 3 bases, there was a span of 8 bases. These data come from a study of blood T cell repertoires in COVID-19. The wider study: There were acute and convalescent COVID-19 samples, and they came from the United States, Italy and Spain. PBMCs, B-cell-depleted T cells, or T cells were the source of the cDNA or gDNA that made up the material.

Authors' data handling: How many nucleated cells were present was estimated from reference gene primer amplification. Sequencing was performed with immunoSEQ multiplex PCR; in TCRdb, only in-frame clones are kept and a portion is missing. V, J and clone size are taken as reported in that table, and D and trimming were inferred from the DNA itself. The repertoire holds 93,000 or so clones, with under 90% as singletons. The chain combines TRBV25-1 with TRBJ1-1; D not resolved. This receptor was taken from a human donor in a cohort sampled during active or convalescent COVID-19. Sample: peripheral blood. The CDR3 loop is CASSEVRDTEAFF. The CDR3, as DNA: TGTGCCAGCAGTGAGGTTCGGGACACTGAAGCTTTCTTT.